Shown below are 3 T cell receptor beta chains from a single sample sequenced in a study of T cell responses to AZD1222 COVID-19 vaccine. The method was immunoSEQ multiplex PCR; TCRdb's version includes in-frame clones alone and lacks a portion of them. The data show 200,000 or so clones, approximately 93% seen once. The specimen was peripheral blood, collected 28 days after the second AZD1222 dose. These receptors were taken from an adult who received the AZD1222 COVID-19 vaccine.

This CDR3 reads CAISESKTGGSNQPQHF. The CDR3 nucleotides read TGTGCCATCAGTGAGTCGAAGACAGGGGGAAGCAATCAGCCCCAGCATTTT. The rearrangement joins TRBV10-3 to TRBJ1-5, with 9 bases aligning to TRBD1. The ends lost 0 bases at V and 1 base at J; junction bases unmatched: 4. This CDR3 has 17 residues. Germline lookup yields CDR1 ENHRY and CDR2 SYGVKD.

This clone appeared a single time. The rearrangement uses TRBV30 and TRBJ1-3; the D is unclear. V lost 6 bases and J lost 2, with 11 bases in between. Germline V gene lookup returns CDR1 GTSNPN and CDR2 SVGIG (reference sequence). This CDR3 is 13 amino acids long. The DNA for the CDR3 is TGTGCCTGCGGTGCAGGCGCTGGAAACACCATATATTTT. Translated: CACGAGAGNTIYF.

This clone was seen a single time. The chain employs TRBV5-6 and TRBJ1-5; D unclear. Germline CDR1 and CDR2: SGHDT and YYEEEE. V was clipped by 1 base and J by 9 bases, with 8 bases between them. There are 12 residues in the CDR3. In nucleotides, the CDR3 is TGTGCCAGCAGCTTGTCTACCGGGCCCCAGCATTTT. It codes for CASSLSTGPQHF.